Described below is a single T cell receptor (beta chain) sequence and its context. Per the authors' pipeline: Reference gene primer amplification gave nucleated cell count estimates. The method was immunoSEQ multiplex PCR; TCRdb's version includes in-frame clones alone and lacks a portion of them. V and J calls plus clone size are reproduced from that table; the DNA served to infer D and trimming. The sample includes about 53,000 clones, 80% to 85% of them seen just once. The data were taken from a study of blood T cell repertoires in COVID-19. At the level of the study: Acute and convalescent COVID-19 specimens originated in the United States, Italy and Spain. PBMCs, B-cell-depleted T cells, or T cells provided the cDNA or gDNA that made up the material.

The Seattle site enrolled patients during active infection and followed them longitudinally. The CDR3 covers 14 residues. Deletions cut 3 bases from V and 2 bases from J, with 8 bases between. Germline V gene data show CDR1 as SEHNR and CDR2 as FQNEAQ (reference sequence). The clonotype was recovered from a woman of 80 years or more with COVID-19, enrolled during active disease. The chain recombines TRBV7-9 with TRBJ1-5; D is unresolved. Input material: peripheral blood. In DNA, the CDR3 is TGTGCCAGCAGCTTTGCGTTTGGCAATCAGCCCCAGCATTTT. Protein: CASSFAFGNQPQHF.